This T cell receptor (beta chain) stems from a study of shared clonotypes between healthy human individuals. On the study more broadly: Participating donors consisted of a couple of women and a few men aged 18 to 49. Study-wide results and caveats: Among the subsets, naive ones generally showed larger estimated richness than memory ones.

Genomic DNA from each subset was divided evenly over several immunoSEQ plates. The sorted-subset replicate PCRs were given roughly 200 ng DNA, which is about 29,000 T cell genomes. Data came from immunoSEQ multiplex PCR; TCRdb stores just in-frame clones and leaves some out. Here the sample spans about 2 million clones, approximately 95% being singletons. Trimming took off 3 bases at V and 5 bases at J, with 14 bases between the two ends. The germline V gene has CDR1 MDHEN and CDR2 SYDVKM. The CDR3 spans 15 residues. CD45RO-negative cells were positively selected for CCR7, leaving out terminally differentiated effector memory CD45RA+ cells. Comments on this clone: Its antigen remains unidentified.

V is TRBV28 and J is TRBJ1-5, with D unresolved. The receptor was isolated from a man younger than 35 in good health. The sample consisted of naive CD8+ T cells sorted from blood. The DNA of the CDR3 is TGTGCCAGCAGTTTCGGCTGGGCGGTGGATCAGCCCCAGCATTTT. Encoded protein: CASSFGWAVDQPQHF.